This T cell receptor beta chain stems from a study of T cell repertoires in cytomegalovirus infection. Study context: Carrying CMV and the relevant HLA type showed in public TCR beta signatures.

Germline-derived CDR1 and CDR2 are MNHEY and SMNVEV (reference sequence). V was cut by 2 bases and J by 8 bases, with 13 bases left in between. The length of the CDR3 is 14 residues. Whole-study results and caveats: Frequencies of public TCR beta families were cumulated, and this identified carriers of CMV plus the relevant HLA. HLA-C-restricted CMV-specific TCR beta clonotypes prevailed in the ex vivo response.

With respect to this clonotype: Its specificity is unknown.

TCRdb redid the calling of the reads with MiXCR, one entry per CDR3 protein. The sample has 200,000 to 300,000 distinct CDR3 sequences, approximately 8.3% seen once. The chain has TRBV27 and TRBJ2-1, with D possibly being TRBD1 or TRBD2 (5 bases each). The sample taken for sequencing was PBMCs. The TCR originated in a human donor in good health (CMV status not recorded). Some clones in this sample may be carry-over from other donors' samples. CDR3 sequence (DNA): TGTGCCAGCAGTTTACTCGCTTCGGGGCATGAGCAGTTCTTC. It translates to CASSLLASGHEQFF.